What follows describes a single T cell receptor (beta chain). Time point denoted: newly diagnosed GD, antithyroid drugs for less than 3 months. Scientists built the TCR library using RNA that was extracted from PBMCs. An endocrinology department in Xi'an, China, recruited the patients. Germline CDR1 and CDR2: MGHDK and SYGVNS. The CDR3 has 13 residues. The V end was cut by 5 bases, the J end by 2 bases, with 7 bases between. The sample is drawn from a study of regulatory T cells in long-lasting Graves disease. Study in general: Graves' patients with a new diagnosis had received antithyroid drugs under 3 months.

Building of the TCR beta libraries involved iRepertoire HTBI primers and Arm-PCR of CDR3 regions. TCRdb reanalysed the multiplex PCR reads using MiXCR and keeps one entry per CDR3 protein. This sample has about 470,000 distinct CDR3 sequences, with about 15% found just once. The same sample was also studied in work on T cells in Graves' hyperthyroidism and ophthalmopathy. This second report adds: Used for diagnoses were clinical symptoms, serum thyroxine and TRAb, thyroid ultrasound and orbital computed tomography.

Sequences were derived from peripheral blood mononuclear cells (PBMCs), sampled at new diagnosis, from a patient treated with antithyroid drugs. The source of this sequence is a woman younger than 45 with Graves disease. The chain recombines TRBV25-1 with TRBJ1-5; no clear D. CDR3 DNA sequence: TGTGCCAGCAGTAAGAGAGGCAATCAGCCCCAGCATTTT. Translating gives CASSKRGNQPQHF. Filled out from reference TRBV25-1 and TRBJ1-5, the complete variable domain reads EADIYQTPRYLVIGTGKKITLECSQTMGHDKMYWYQQDPGMELHLIHYSYGVNSTEKGDLSSESTVSRIRTEHFPLTLESARPSHTSQYLCASSKRGNQPQHFGDGTRLSIL.